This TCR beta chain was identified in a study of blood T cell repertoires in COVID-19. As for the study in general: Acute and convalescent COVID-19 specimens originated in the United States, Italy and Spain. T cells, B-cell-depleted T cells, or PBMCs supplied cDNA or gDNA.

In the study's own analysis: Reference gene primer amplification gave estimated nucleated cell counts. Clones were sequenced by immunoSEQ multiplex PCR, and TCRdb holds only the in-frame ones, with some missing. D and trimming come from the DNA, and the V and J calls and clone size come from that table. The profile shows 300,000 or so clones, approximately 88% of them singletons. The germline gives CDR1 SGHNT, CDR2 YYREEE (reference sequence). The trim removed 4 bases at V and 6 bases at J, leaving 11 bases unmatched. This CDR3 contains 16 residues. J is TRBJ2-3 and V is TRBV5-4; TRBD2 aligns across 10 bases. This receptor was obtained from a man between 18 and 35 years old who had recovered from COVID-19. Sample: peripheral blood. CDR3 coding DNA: TGTGCCAGCAGCACTCTCCTAGCGGGAGATGTGGATACGCAGTATTTT. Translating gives CASSTLLAGDVDTQYF. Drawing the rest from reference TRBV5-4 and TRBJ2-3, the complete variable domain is ETGVTQSPTHLIKTRGQQVTLRCSSQSGHNTVSWYQQALGQGPQFIFQYYREEENGRGNFPPRFSGLQFPNYSSELNVNALELDDSALYLCASSTLLAGDVDTQYFGPGTRLTVL.